Presented here are 18 T cell receptor beta chains from one specimen sequenced in a study of cytomegalovirus exposure and HLA in healthy donors (dated by TCRdb to 2015 to 2018). The receptor library was made with the immunoSEQ multiplex PCR assay. The multiplex PCR relied on a mix of 60 forward primers for TCR Vbeta segments and 13 reverse primers for TCR Jbeta segments. Imported from immuneACCESS, the table was reduced by TCRdb to in-frame sequences with V and J called. These copies leave out some clones; in studies compared against another copy, an unresolved V gene accounts for under half, and the cause of the remainder is not known. This sample is represented by 200,000 or so clones; roughly 83% of them were singletons. Together, the top ten hold 0.71% of the sample. Source material: PBMCs. The receptor source for this set is a boy aged 2-15 years in good health and CMV-seronegative.

This clone has only a few counts. The genes are TRBV29-1 and TRBJ1-3, with TRBD1 as a possible D gene (6 bases). The CDR3 spans 11 residues. CDR1 and CDR2 from the germline V gene are SQVTM and ANQGSEA. Between the trimmed V and J ends, which lost 7 bases and 8 bases, there was a span of 12 bases. Written as DNA, the CDR3 is TGCAGCGCCTTCCGACAGGACACCATATATTTT. Translated: CSAFRQDTIYF.

The chain joins TRBV5-1 to TRBJ2-6, with 8 bases fitting TRBD2. Germline trimming cut 0 bases from V and 4 bases from J; bases unmatched to any gene: 9. Germline V CDR1 and CDR2: SGHRS, YFSETQ. The CDR3 runs 18 residues. CDR3 region: CASSLAGGVEVGANVLTF. The CDR3 region has the DNA TGCGCCAGCAGCTTGGCGGGAGGGGTTGAAGTCGGGGCCAACGTCCTGACTTTC.

The rearrangement uses TRBV5-1 and TRBJ2-3; 11 bases are a match to TRBD2. V was clipped by 2 bases and J by 0 bases; unmatched bases: 2. This CDR3 comprises 16 residues. Germline CDR1 is SGHRS and CDR2 is YFSETQ. The CDR3 loop reads CASSFSGGASTDTQYF. In DNA form, the CDR3 reads TGCGCCAGCAGCTTTAGCGGGGGGGCTAGCACAGATACGCAGTATTTT.

Note on this clone: Within the sample, other DNA sequences also encode this same CDR3. V is TRBV6-1 and J is TRBJ1-2, with TRBD1 matching over 8 bases. The CDR3 spans 13 residues. Germline V gene lookup returns CDR1 MNHNS and CDR2 SASEGT. Unmatched junction bases numbered 4, after V lost 6 bases and J lost 4 bases. CDR3 DNA sequence: TGTGCCAGCAGAGGCCAGGGGGCCTATGGCTACACCTTC. Translated, it gives CASRGQGAYGYTF.

The chain joins TRBV7-8 to TRBJ1-1; 7 bases fit TRBD1. The germline V gene has CDR1 SGHVS and CDR2 FQNEAQ. V lost 0 bases, J lost 2 bases, and 9 bases stayed unmatched. The CDR3 has 17 residues. The CDR3 spells CASSLAPNRGVNTEAFF. The CDR3 DNA reads as TGTGCCAGCAGCTTAGCGCCGAACAGGGGTGTAAACACTGAAGCTTTCTTT.

The chain links TRBV7-9 to TRBJ2-1, with D tentatively TRBD1 (5 bases). V was trimmed by 1 base and J by 3 bases, leaving 13 bases between them. CDR1 and CDR2 (germline): SEHNR, FQNEAQ (reference sequence). The CDR3 covers 16 residues. CDR3 in DNA: TGTGCCAGCAGCTTAGAAGCAGGGTCCAGCTACAATGAGCAGTTCTTC. It translates to CASSLEAGSSYNEQFF.

The rearrangement uses TRBV5-1 and TRBJ1-5, with 9 bases fitting TRBD1. The length of the CDR3 is 15 residues. With 4 bases clipped from V and 4 bases from J, the junction kept 6 bases outside the gene matches. Germline V gives CDR1 SGHRS, CDR2 YFSETQ. The CDR3 sequence: CASSATGGENQPQHF. The CDR3 DNA follows: TGCGCCAGCAGCGCAACAGGGGGCGAAAATCAGCCCCAGCATTTT.

This chain joins TRBV7-2 and TRBJ2-1; 12 nucleotides agree with TRBD2. Germline CDR1 SGHTA, CDR2 FQGNSA. The CDR3 has 14 amino acids. Trimming took 5 bases from V and 8 from J; bases not matched to a gene: 4. The DNA of the CDR3 is TGTGCCAGCAGCCGGGGACTAGCGGGTGATGAGCAGTTCTTC. As protein: CASSRGLAGDEQFF. Based on the CDR3 plus reference TRBV7-2 and TRBJ2-1, the full variable domain is GAGVSQSPSNKVTEKGKDVELRCDPISGHTALYWYRQSLGQGLEFLIYFQGNSAPDKSGLPSDRFSAERTGGSVSTLTIQRTQQEDSAVYLCASSRGLAGDEQFFGPGTRLTVL.

A few counts support this clone. V usage is TRBV2 and J usage is TRBJ1-2, with TRBD1 as a possible D gene (6 bases). CDR3 size: 17 residues. V was trimmed by 0 bases and J by 4 bases, leaving 18 bases between them. Germline-derived CDR1 and CDR2 are SNHLY and FYNNEI. The CDR3 protein is CASSEAGAHQGLYGYTF. The CDR3 DNA reads as TGTGCCAGCAGTGAAGCGGGGGCACACCAGGGCCTCTATGGCTACACCTTC. The variable domain in full, completed from reference TRBV2 and TRBJ1-2, reads EPEVTQTPSHQVTQMGQEVILRCVPISNHLYFYWYRQILGQKVEFLVSFYNNEISEKSEIFDDQFSVERPDGSNFTLKIRSTKLEDSAMYFCASSEAGAHQGLYGYTFGSGTRLTVV.

This clone is a singleton in its sample. This sequence joins TRBV6-6 and TRBJ1-6; 7 bases are shared with TRBD1. This CDR3 has 14 amino acids. V lost 9 bases, J lost 7 bases, and 9 bases stayed unmatched. Germline V gives CDR1 MNHNY, CDR2 SVGAGI (reference sequence). The DNA for the CDR3 is TGTGCCAGTTCTACTCCGGGACAGAATTCACCCCTCCACTTT. The encoded protein is CASSTPGQNSPLHF.

This clone was detected a few times. This chain joins TRBV6-5 and TRBJ2-1; 7 bases line up with TRBD1. The CDR3 runs to 12 residues. V shed 8 bases and J 2 bases; nucleotides not matched to a gene: 0. Germline V gives CDR1 MNHEY, CDR2 SVGAGI. Here the CDR3 DNA reads TGTGCCAGCGGGACAGCCTACAATGAGCAGTTCTTC. Translated: CASGTAYNEQFF.

CDR3: CASSLGDRGISPLHF. DNA of the CDR3: TGTGCCAGCAGCTTGGGGGACAGGGGAATTTCACCCCTCCACTTT. The chain uses TRBV5-4 and TRBJ1-6; 10 bases agree with TRBD1. Germline-derived CDR1 and CDR2 are SGHNT and YYREEE (reference sequence). The CDR3 is made up of 15 amino acids. The ends lost 0 bases at V and 9 bases at J; junction bases unmatched: 3.

The rearrangement uses TRBV7-9 and TRBJ2-6; possible D gene TRBD1, 5 bases. Germline V CDR1 and CDR2: SEHNR, FQNEAQ (reference sequence). The CDR3 spans 17 residues. Trimming stripped 5 bases from V and 0 bases from J, with 14 bases between. This CDR3 reads CASSMDILSSGANVLTF. Written as DNA, the CDR3 is TGTGCCAGCAGCATGGACATATTGAGCTCTGGGGCCAACGTCCTGACTTTC.

The chain couples TRBV7-2 to TRBJ2-7, with TRBD2 identical over 9 bases. The length of the CDR3 is 15 residues. The junction had 6 bases not matched to a gene; V was cut back by 1 base and J by 5 bases. Germline-derived CDR1 and CDR2 are SGHTA and FQGNSA. This CDR3 reads CASSLVASGNHEQYF. The CDR3 coding sequence is TGTGCCAGCAGCTTAGTGGCTAGCGGGAACCACGAGCAGTACTTC.

In this sample, this clone turned up once. V gene TRBV10-1 combines with J gene TRBJ2-2; tentatively, D is TRBD1 (5 bases). This CDR3 region has 17 residues. The V gene lost 0 bases and the J gene lost 1 base, with 12 bases spanning the gap. The germline V gene encodes CDR1 WNHNN and CDR2 SYGVQD (reference sequence). CDR3 protein: CASSESPGQRNTGELFF. CDR3 sequence (DNA): TGCGCCAGCAGTGAGTCCCCCGGACAAAGGAACACCGGGGAGCTGTTTTTT.

The chain is built from TRBV7-8 and TRBJ1-1; D is possibly TRBD1 (5 bases). The CDR3 contains 14 residues. V shed 3 bases and J shed 1 base, with 9 bases lying between them. Germline values: CDR1 SGHVS, CDR2 FQNEAQ. The CDR3 DNA sequence: TGTGCCAGCAGCTTTCGGGGGGGGAACACTGAAGCTTTCTTT. Translated, it gives CASSFRGGNTEAFF.

V is TRBV27 and J is TRBJ2-5; 10 nucleotides line up with TRBD1. V lost 8 bases, J lost 5 bases, and 20 bases stayed unmatched. Germline V gives CDR1 MNHEY, CDR2 SMNVEV (reference sequence). This CDR3 comprises 18 residues. CDR3 amino acids: CASSALPLTRDRGETQYF. The CDR3 DNA follows: TGTGCCAGCTCCGCGCTCCCCCTAACCCGGGACAGGGGTGAGACCCAGTACTTC.

This clone was seen only a few times. V gene TRBV6-6 combines with J gene TRBJ1-1, with unresolved D. Trimming removed 2 bases from V and 4 bases from J, with 11 bases in between. The CDR3 is 14 amino acids. Germline CDR1 and CDR2: MNHNY and SVGAGI (reference sequence). The DNA of the CDR3 is TGTGCCAGCAGTTACGGGCTAAGTTTCACTGAAGCTTTCTTT. Its protein product is CASSYGLSFTEAFF.